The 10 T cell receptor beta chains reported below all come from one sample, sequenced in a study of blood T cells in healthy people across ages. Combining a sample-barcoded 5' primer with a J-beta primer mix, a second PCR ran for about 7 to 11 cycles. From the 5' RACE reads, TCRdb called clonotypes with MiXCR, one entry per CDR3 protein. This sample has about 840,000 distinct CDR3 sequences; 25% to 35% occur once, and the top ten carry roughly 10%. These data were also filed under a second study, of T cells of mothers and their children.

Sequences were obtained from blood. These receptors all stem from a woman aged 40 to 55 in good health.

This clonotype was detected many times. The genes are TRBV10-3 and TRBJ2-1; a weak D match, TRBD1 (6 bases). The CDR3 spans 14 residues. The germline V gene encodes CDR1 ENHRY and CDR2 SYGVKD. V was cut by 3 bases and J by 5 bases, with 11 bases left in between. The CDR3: CAISDWTENNEQFF. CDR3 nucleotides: TGTGCCATCAGTGACTGGACAGAGAACAATGAGCAGTTCTTC.

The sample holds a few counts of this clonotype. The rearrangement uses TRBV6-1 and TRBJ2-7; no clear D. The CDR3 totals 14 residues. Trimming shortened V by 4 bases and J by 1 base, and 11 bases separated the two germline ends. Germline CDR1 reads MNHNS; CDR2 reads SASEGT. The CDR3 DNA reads TGTGCCAGCAGTGGAGACACACTTTCCTACGAGCAGTACTTC. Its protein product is CASSGDTLSYEQYF.

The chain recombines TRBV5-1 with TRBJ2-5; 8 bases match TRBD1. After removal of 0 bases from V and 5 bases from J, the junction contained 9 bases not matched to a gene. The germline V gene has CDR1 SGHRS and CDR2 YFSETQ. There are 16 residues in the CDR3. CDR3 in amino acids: CASSLVSGGSYETQYF. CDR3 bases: TGCGCCAGCAGCTTGGTGTCAGGGGGCTCATATGAGACCCAGTACTTC.

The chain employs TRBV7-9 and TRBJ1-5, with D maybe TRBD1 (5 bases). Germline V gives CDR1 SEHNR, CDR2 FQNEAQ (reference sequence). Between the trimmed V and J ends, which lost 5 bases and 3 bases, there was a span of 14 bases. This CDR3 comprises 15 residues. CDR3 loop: CASSEGLGPNQPQHF. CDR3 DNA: TGTGCCAGCAGCGAGGGACTGGGCCCCAATCAGCCCCAGCATTTT.

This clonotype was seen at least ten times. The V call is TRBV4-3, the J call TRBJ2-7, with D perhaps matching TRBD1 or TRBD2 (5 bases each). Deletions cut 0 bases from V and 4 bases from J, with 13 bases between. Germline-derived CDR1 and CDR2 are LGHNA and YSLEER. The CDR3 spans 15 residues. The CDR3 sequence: CASSQELGRLYEQYF. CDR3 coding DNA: TGCGCCAGCAGCCAAGAGTTGGGACGGCTATACGAGCAGTACTTC.

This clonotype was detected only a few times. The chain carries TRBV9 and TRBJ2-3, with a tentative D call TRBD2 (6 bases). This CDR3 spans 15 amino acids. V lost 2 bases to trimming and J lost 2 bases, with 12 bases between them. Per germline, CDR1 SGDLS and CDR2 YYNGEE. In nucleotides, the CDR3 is TGTGCCAGCAGCGTCCGCGGGGTATACACAGATACGCAGTATTTT. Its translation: CASSVRGVYTDTQYF.

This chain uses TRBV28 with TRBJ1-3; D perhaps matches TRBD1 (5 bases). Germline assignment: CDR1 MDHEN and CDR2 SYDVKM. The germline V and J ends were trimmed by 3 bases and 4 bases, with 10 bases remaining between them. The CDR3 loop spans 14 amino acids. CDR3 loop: CASSFVGVGNTIYF. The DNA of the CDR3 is TGTGCCAGCAGTTTTGTGGGGGTCGGAAACACCATATATTTT. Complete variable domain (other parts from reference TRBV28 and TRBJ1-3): DVKVTQSSRYLVKRTGEKVFLECVQDMDHENMFWYRQDPGLGLRLIYFSYDVKMKEKGDIPEGYSVSREKKERFSLILESASTNQTSMYLCASSFVGVGNTIYFGEGSWLTVV.

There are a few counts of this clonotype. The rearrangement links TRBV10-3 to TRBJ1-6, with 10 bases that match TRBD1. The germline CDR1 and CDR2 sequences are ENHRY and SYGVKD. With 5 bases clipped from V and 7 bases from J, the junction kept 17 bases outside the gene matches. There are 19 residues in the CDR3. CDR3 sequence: CAISSRDRGAQPANSPLHF. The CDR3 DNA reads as TGTGCCATCAGTTCGCGGGACAGGGGCGCGCAACCGGCCAATTCACCCCTCCACTTT.

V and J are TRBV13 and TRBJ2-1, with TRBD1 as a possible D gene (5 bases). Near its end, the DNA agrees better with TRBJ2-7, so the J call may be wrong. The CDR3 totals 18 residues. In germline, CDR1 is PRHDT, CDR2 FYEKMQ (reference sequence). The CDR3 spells CASSLGGVRTVLTYEQYF. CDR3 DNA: TGTGCCAGCAGCTTAGGAGGGGTGCGTACAGTGCTGACCTACGAGCAGTACTTC.

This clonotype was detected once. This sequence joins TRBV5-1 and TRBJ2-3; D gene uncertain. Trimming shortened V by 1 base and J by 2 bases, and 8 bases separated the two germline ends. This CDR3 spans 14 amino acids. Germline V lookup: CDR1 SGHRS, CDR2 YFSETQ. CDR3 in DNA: TGCGCCAGCAGCTTGACAGACCCCACAGATACGCAGTATTTT. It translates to CASSLTDPTDTQYF.